This T cell receptor beta chain was recorded in a study of cytomegalovirus exposure and HLA in healthy donors. Study results and caveats: Later on, an analysis found that several of the most significant clusters appeared to be linked to common viral pathogens, which included parvovirus B19.

A word on this clone: Its specificity is unknown.

PCR primers comprised 60 Vbeta and 13 Jbeta primers. Sequencing was performed with immunoSEQ multiplex PCR; in TCRdb, only in-frame clones are kept and a portion is missing. The sample contains some 190,000 clones, about nine tenths of which appear only once. The CDR3 totals 17 residues. The V and J ends lost 0 bases and 3 bases, in that order; junction bases with no gene match: 8. CDR1 and CDR2 (germline): SGHNT, YENEEA. The rearrangement joins TRBV11-3 to TRBJ2-1; 7 nucleotides line up with TRBD2. The sequenced sample consisted of PBMCs. The source is a man in his thirties or forties in good health and CMV-seronegative. This CDR3 reads CASSLDLASGHYNEQFF. The CDR3 DNA reads as TGTGCCAGCAGCTTAGATTTGGCTAGCGGACACTACAATGAGCAGTTCTTC.